The 21 T cell receptor beta chains below were found in one sample sequenced in a study of blood T cell repertoires in COVID-19. TCRdb keeps only in-frame clones here, not all; method: immunoSEQ multiplex PCR. The table records about 69,000 clones, just over 85% of them present only once. The source material was peripheral blood. The receptors originated from a man aged 25-45 years with acute or convalescent COVID-19.

This chain joins TRBV4-1 and TRBJ1-4; 9 nucleotides agree with TRBD1. The CDR3 has 16 residues. Trimming cost V 1 base and J 7 bases; bases outside gene matches: 7. Germline assignment: CDR1 MGHRA and CDR2 YSYEKL. In DNA, the CDR3 is TGCGCCAGCAGCCAAGGCGAAAGGGGACAGGGTGAAAAACTGTTTTTT. Its translation is CASSQGERGQGEKLFF.

In its sample, this clone was seen a few times. The rearrangement uses TRBV5-1 and TRBJ1-5; tentative D call: TRBD1 (6 bases). The CDR3 is 16 amino acids. Germline CDR1 and CDR2: SGHRS and YFSETQ. V was shortened by 7 bases and J by 1 base, with 18 bases between the two germline ends. CDR3 sequence: CASFQGFVSSNQPQHF. The CDR3 region has the DNA TGCGCCAGCTTTCAGGGGTTCGTATCGAGCAATCAGCCCCAGCATTTT. Using reference TRBV5-1 and TRBJ1-5 for the parts outside the CDR3, the full variable domain is KAGVTQTPRYLIKTRGQQVTLSCSPISGHRSVSWYQQTPGQGLQFLFEYFSETQRNKGNFPGRFSGRQFSNSRSEMNVSTLELGDSALYLCASFQGFVSSNQPQHFGDGTRLSIL.

The rearrangement joins TRBV7-2 to TRBJ1-5; TRBD1 is a possible D gene (5 bases). This CDR3 has 15 amino acids. Germline V CDR1 and CDR2: SGHTA, FQGNSA. V was shortened by 1 base and J by 3 bases, with 10 bases between the two germline ends. The CDR3 sequence: CASSLGGTFNQPQHF. CDR3 in DNA: TGTGCCAGCAGCTTAGGAGGGACTTTCAATCAGCCCCAGCATTTT.

The gene calls are TRBV18 and TRBJ2-5; TRBD1 matches 9 bases. CDR1 and CDR2 (germline): KGHSH, LQKENI. V shed 6 bases, J shed 5 bases, and the junction held 4 bases outside the gene matches. This CDR3 is built from 13 residues. In DNA, the CDR3 is TGTGCCAGCTCTACCGGACAGGGGGAGACCCAGTACTTC. This gives the protein CASSTGQGETQYF.

Regarding this clone: In the same sample, other DNA sequences code for this CDR3. For the CDR3, the DNA is TGTGCCAGCAGCCGGGACAACAATCAGCCCCAGCATTTT. It encodes CASSRDNNQPQHF. This chain links TRBV12-3 or TRBV12-4 with TRBJ1-5; D is perhaps TRBD1 (6 bases). CDR3 length: 13 residues. V gave up 6 bases and J gave up 3 bases, with 9 bases separating them.

CDR3 nucleotide sequence: TGTGCCAGCAGCGGACACTGGAATTCCAATGAGCAGTTCTTC. It specifies CASSGHWNSNEQFF. This sequence joins TRBV9 and TRBJ2-1; no clear D. There are 14 residues in the CDR3. V was clipped by 3 bases and J by 6 bases, with 13 bases between them. Germline CDR1 and CDR2: SGDLS and YYNGEE.

This chain connects TRBV7-9 to TRBJ2-2; no clear D gene. Germline V gene sequence: CDR1 SEHNR, CDR2 FQNEAQ (reference sequence). Between the trimmed V and J ends, which lost 6 bases and 2 bases, there was a span of 22 bases. The CDR3 loop spans 18 amino acids. The CDR3 coding sequence is TGTGCCAGCAGACTACCGGCCACCCGGCCGGCAAACACCGGGGAGCTGTTTTTT. Amino acid sequence: CASRLPATRPANTGELFF.

The rearrangement links TRBV27 to TRBJ1-4, with a tentative D call TRBD1 (5 bases). The CDR3 runs to 17 residues. Germline CDR1 reads MNHEY; CDR2 reads SMNVEV (reference sequence). Trimming removed 8 bases from V and 0 bases from J, with 19 bases in between. CDR3 region: CASGRGGGPTTNEKLFF. CDR3 nucleotides: TGTGCCAGCGGTCGAGGCGGGGGACCGACAACTAATGAAAAACTGTTTTTT.

This sequence joins TRBV6-2 or TRBV6-3 and TRBJ1-6; TRBD1 matches 8 bases. CDR3 length: 14 amino acids. V shed 5 bases, J shed 7 bases, and the junction held 4 bases outside the gene matches. CDR1 and CDR2 from the germline V gene are MNHEY and SVGEGT. CDR3 DNA: TGTGCCAGCAGTAAAGGGACAGGCAATTCACCCCTCCACTTT. Its translation: CASSKGTGNSPLHF.

The gene calls are TRBV7-2 and TRBJ1-2; weak D call: TRBD1 (5 bases). Germline CDR1 is SGHTA and CDR2 is FQGNSA. The V end lost 5 bases, the J end lost 5 bases, and 12 bases lay between the germline ends. CDR3 length: 13 amino acids. The CDR3 loop is CASSPQGGYGYTF. CDR3 DNA: TGTGCCAGCAGCCCCCAGGGAGGGTATGGCTACACCTTC. The full variable domain, in which reference TRBV7-2 and TRBJ1-2 provide the parts outside the CDR3, is GAGVSQSPSNKVTEKGKDVELRCDPISGHTALYWYRQSLGQGLEFLIYFQGNSAPDKSGLPSDRFSAERTGGSVSTLTIQRTQQEDSAVYLCASSPQGGYGYTFGSGTRLTVV.

The V call is TRBV10-3, the J call TRBJ2-1, with no clear D. CDR1 and CDR2 from the germline V gene are ENHRY and SYGVKD. The CDR3 contains 12 residues. V shed 3 bases and J shed 10 bases, with 10 bases lying between them. The DNA for the CDR3 is TGTGCCATCAGTGATTCTACGTTCGAGCAGTTCTTC. This sequence encodes CAISDSTFEQFF.

Only one count was recorded for this clone. The chain is built from TRBV29-1 and TRBJ1-2; D might be TRBD1 (6 bases). The V end lost 3 bases, the J end lost 1 base, and 12 bases lay between the germline ends. CDR3 length: 14 residues. CDR1 is SQVTM, CDR2 ANQGSEA, per germline. CDR3 nucleotide sequence: TGCAGCGTTGAGTTTGAGGACAGTAACTATGGCTACACCTTC. This gives the protein CSVEFEDSNYGYTF.

Here the CDR3 DNA reads TGTGCCAGCAGTCCCCCGAGGGCACATTCACCCCTCCACTTT. Protein: CASSPPRAHSPLHF. The genes are TRBV6-6 and TRBJ1-6; D unresolved. Germline V gene lookup returns CDR1 MNHNY and CDR2 SVGAGI (reference sequence). CDR3 size: 14 residues. Between the trimmed V and J ends, which lost 5 bases and 8 bases, there was a span of 13 bases.

V usage is TRBV11-2 and J usage is TRBJ2-3, with 9 bases identical to TRBD2. This CDR3 is built from 17 residues. Germline assignment: CDR1 SGHAT and CDR2 FQNNGV. V gave up 1 base and J gave up 3 bases; unmatched junction bases: 8. CDR3 amino acids: CASSLGLRGGLTDTQYF. The CDR3 DNA reads TGTGCCAGCAGCTTAGGTCTGCGGGGGGGCTTAACAGATACGCAGTATTTT.

This clone was detected only a few times. CDR3 protein: CATSRFTTGGGDEQYF. The DNA for the CDR3 is TGTGCCACCAGCAGATTCACGACAGGGGGCGGCGACGAGCAGTACTTC. The chain couples TRBV15 to TRBJ2-7, with TRBD1 identical over 10 bases. Per the germline V gene, CDR1 is LNHNV and CDR2 is YYDKDF (reference sequence). The CDR3 sequence is 16 residues long. The V segment lost 2 bases and the J segment 5 bases; nucleotides outside the gene matches: 9. The whole variable domain, filled in from reference TRBV15 and TRBJ2-7, reads DAMVIQNPRYQVTQFGKPVTLSCSQTLNHNVMYWYQQKSSQAPKLLFHYYDKDFNNEADTPDNFQSRRPNTSFCFLDIRSPGLGDTAMYLCATSRFTTGGGDEQYFGPGTRLTVT.

The rearrangement joins TRBV18 to TRBJ2-7; TRBD1 agrees at 7 bases. Trimming took 2 bases from V and 1 from J; bases not matched to a gene: 11. Germline V gene lookup returns CDR1 KGHSH and CDR2 LQKENI. This CDR3 comprises 17 residues. Here the CDR3 reads CASSPFDISGQSYEQYF. CDR3 sequence (DNA): TGTGCCAGCTCACCATTTGATATATCGGGACAGTCCTACGAGCAGTACTTC.

The chain has TRBV7-2 and TRBJ2-7; 9 positions agree with TRBD1. This CDR3 comprises 15 residues. From germline, CDR1 is SGHTA and CDR2 FQGNSA. The junction had 1 base not matched to a gene; V was cut back by 1 base and J by 0 bases. The CDR3 nucleotides read TGTGCCAGCAGCTTAGGGGGACAGGGCTCCTACGAGCAGTACTTC. This sequence encodes CASSLGGQGSYEQYF. The variable domain in full, with the rest retrieved from reference TRBV7-2 and TRBJ2-7, is GAGVSQSPSNKVTEKGKDVELRCDPISGHTALYWYRQSLGQGLEFLIYFQGNSAPDKSGLPSDRFSAERTGGSVSTLTIQRTQQEDSAVYLCASSLGGQGSYEQYFGPGTRLTVT.

This clone showed up just once. The CDR3 region is CASSQEFGWFRGQDEKLFF. The DNA of the CDR3 is TGCGCCAGCAGCCAAGAGTTCGGTTGGTTTAGGGGGCAGGATGAAAAACTGTTTTTT. J is TRBJ1-4 and V is TRBV4-3, with TRBD1 matching over 7 bases. The ends lost 0 bases at V and 6 bases at J; junction bases unmatched: 16. The CDR3 is made up of 19 amino acids. Germline-derived CDR1 and CDR2 are LGHNA and YSLEER.

This clone appeared a single time. The chain uses TRBV10-3 and TRBJ1-1; D gene unclear. V lost 7 bases, J lost 1 base, and 10 bases lay in between. The CDR3 sequence is 13 residues long. Germline CDR1 reads ENHRY; CDR2 reads SYGVKD. CDR3 sequence (DNA): TGTGCCATCACGGCAGGTACGAACACTGAAGCTTTCTTT. It is translated as CAITAGTNTEAFF.

The J gene is TRBJ2-3, the V gene TRBV24-1, with D unresolved. V gave up 0 bases and J gave up 6 bases, with 18 bases separating them. CDR3 length: 17 amino acids. Germline V gene lookup returns CDR1 KGHDR and CDR2 SFDVKD. CDR3 sequence reads: CATSDLRGPLGTDTQYF. In DNA, the CDR3 is TGTGCCACCAGTGATTTGCGTGGGCCCCTGGGTACCGATACGCAGTATTTT.

This clone was observed once. The chain uses TRBV5-6 and TRBJ2-3; 10 bases match TRBD2. The germline CDR1 and CDR2 sequences are SGHDT and YYEEEE. Trimming took 2 bases from V and 6 from J; bases not matched to a gene: 9. The CDR3 is 16 residues long. The DNA for the CDR3 is TGTGCCAGCAGCTTTCTAAACCTAGCGGGAGCGGATACGCAGTATTTT. Translated, it gives CASSFLNLAGADTQYF.